This TCR beta chain was documented in a study of cytomegalovirus exposure and HLA in healthy donors. In the PCR, 60 Vbeta and 13 Jbeta primers were used. The table came from immunoSEQ multiplex PCR; TCRdb's copy has only in-frame clones and leaves some out. This table holds about 190,000 clones, around nine tenths found once. The TCR originated in a woman aged 18-35 years in good health and CMV-seronegative. Sequenced input: PBMCs.

The CDR3 nucleotides read TGTGCCAGCAGCTTGGCCCCAGGGAACACTGAAGCTTTCTTT. Translating gives CASSLAPGNTEAFF. V usage is TRBV5-4 and J usage is TRBJ1-1; D gene uncertain. V shed 0 bases and J shed 1 base, with 7 bases lying between them. Looked up from germline, CDR1 is SGHNT and CDR2 is YYREEE (reference sequence). This CDR3 contains 14 residues.